The source of this T cell receptor (beta chain) is a study of T cell responses to AZD1222 COVID-19 vaccine. Repertoires were generated with immunoSEQ multiplex PCR, while TCRdb's copy carries only in-frame clones and drops some. The table includes 150,000 or so clones, roughly 93% detected once. The origin of this receptor is an adult in good health. The specimen comprised peripheral blood, sampled on day 0 of AZD1222 vaccination.

This CDR3 reads CASSLGDWGTEAFF. DNA of the CDR3: TGTGCCAGCAGCTTAGGTGACTGGGGCACTGAAGCTTTCTTT. The chain uses TRBV7-9 and TRBJ1-1; D not certain. The germline V gene encodes CDR1 SEHNR and CDR2 FQNEAQ (reference sequence). V shed 1 base and J shed 4 bases, with 10 bases lying between them. The CDR3 is made up of 14 amino acids. Looking up the rest from reference TRBV7-9 and TRBJ1-1 gives the full variable domain: DTGVSQNPRHKITKRGQNVTFRCDPISEHNRLYWYRQTLGQGPEFLTYFQNEAQLEKSRLLSDRFSAERPKGSFSTLEIQRTEQGDSAMYLCASSLGDWGTEAFFGQGTRLTVV.